The 14 T cell receptor beta chains reported below all come from one sample, sequenced in a study of cytomegalovirus exposure and HLA in healthy donors. 13 Jbeta primers and 60 Vbeta primers were used for the PCR. Produced via immunoSEQ multiplex PCR; TCRdb's table is partial and in-frame only. Here the sample spans some 130,000 clones, about 78% being singletons. The sample taken for sequencing was PBMCs. These receptors were collected from a female donor in good health and CMV-seronegative.

The V call is TRBV4-2, the J call TRBJ1-3; D may be TRBD1 (5 bases). Germline CDR1 LGHNA, CDR2 YNFKEQ. Trimming left V 4 bases short and J 0 bases short, with 16 bases between. This CDR3 has 17 residues. CDR3 DNA sequence: TGTGCCAGCAGCCCCCTTTTGGTCAGGGACTCTGGAAACACCATATATTTT. Protein sequence: CASSPLLVRDSGNTIYF.

CDR3 residues: CASSQRDLAGGEQFF. The DNA of the CDR3 is TGCGCCAGCAGCCAACGGGACCTAGCGGGAGGTGAGCAGTTCTTC. The chain carries TRBV4-3 and TRBJ2-1, with 11 bases aligning to TRBD2. Germline V lookup: CDR1 LGHNA, CDR2 YSLEER. V shed 2 bases and J 9 bases; nucleotides not matched to a gene: 6. CDR3 length: 15 amino acids.

The V call is TRBV7-9, the J call TRBJ2-5; D call uncertain. The CDR3 is made up of 11 amino acids. V was pared by 5 bases and J by 2 bases, with 3 bases between. Germline loops: CDR1 SEHNR, CDR2 FQNEAQ (reference sequence). Written as DNA, the CDR3 is TGTGCCAGCAGCCATCAAGAGACCCAGTACTTC. Translation gives CASSHQETQYF.

The table lists this clone with a count of one. The gene calls are TRBV7-9 and TRBJ1-1; D unresolved. CDR1 and CDR2 (germline): SEHNR, FQNEAQ (reference sequence). The ends were cut back, 9 bases at V and 1 base at J, with 15 bases in the middle. This CDR3 contains 14 residues. The CDR3 nucleotides read TGTGCCAGTGAGGGAGGCCACTCGAACACTGAAGCTTTCTTT. It specifies CASEGGHSNTEAFF.

V is TRBV2 and J is TRBJ2-1; 10 positions agree with TRBD2. The CDR3 loop spans 14 amino acids. The junction had 7 bases not matched to a gene; V was cut back by 10 bases and J by 4 bases. The V gene's germline CDR1 is SNHLY and CDR2 FYNNEI. The CDR3 reads CANSWTSGYNEQFF. In nucleotides, the CDR3 is TGTGCCAACTCTTGGACTAGCGGTTACAATGAGCAGTTCTTC.

The V and J genes are TRBV15 and TRBJ2-3; possible D gene TRBD2, 5 bases. Trimming removed 6 bases from V and 8 bases from J, with 12 bases in between. Germline CDR1 and CDR2: LNHNV and YYDKDF (reference sequence). The CDR3 runs to 12 residues. CDR3 sequence (DNA): TGTGCCACCAGTCCCGGACGGGGTACGCAGTATTTT. The encoded protein is CATSPGRGTQYF.

The chain is built from TRBV18 and TRBJ2-1; 7 bases are shared with TRBD2. Trimming took 6 bases from V and 5 from J; bases not matched to a gene: 10. The CDR3 covers 15 residues. Germline-derived CDR1 and CDR2 are KGHSH and LQKENI. DNA for the CDR3: TGTGCCAGCTCTACCGTGGGGGGGAGAGACAATGAGCAGTTCTTC. Amino acid sequence: CASSTVGGRDNEQFF. The full variable domain, with the rest looked up from reference TRBV18 and TRBJ2-1, is NAGVMQNPRHLVRRRGQEARLRCSPMKGHSHVYWYRQLPEEGLKFMVYLQKENIIDESGMPKERFSAEFPKEGPSILRIQQVVRGDSAAYFCASSTVGGRDNEQFFGPGTRLTVL.

This chain uses TRBV2 with TRBJ2-5; 10 positions agree with TRBD2. The CDR3 has 14 amino acids. The ends lost 6 bases at V and 4 bases at J; junction bases unmatched: 5. Germline lookup yields CDR1 SNHLY and CDR2 FYNNEI. The CDR3, as DNA: TGTGCCAGCAGAGCACTAGCGGGACGAGAGACCCAGTACTTC. This codes for CASRALAGRETQYF.

V gene TRBV4-3 combines with J gene TRBJ2-4; D is perhaps TRBD1 (6 bases). This CDR3 is built from 14 residues. The germline gives CDR1 LGHNA, CDR2 YSLEER. V gave up 5 bases and J gave up 0 bases, with 8 bases separating them. DNA of the CDR3: TGCGCCAGCAGCTCAGGGGTAGCCAAAAACATTCAGTACTTC. This sequence encodes CASSSGVAKNIQYF.

V and J are TRBV9 and TRBJ2-2; tentatively, D is TRBD2 (5 bases). The V end lost 0 bases, the J end lost 2 bases, and 11 bases lay between the germline ends. The CDR3 consists of 16 residues. In germline, CDR1 is SGDLS, CDR2 YYNGEE. The CDR3 reads CASSVAGNFNTGELFF. The CDR3, as DNA: TGTGCCAGCAGCGTAGCGGGGAACTTTAACACCGGGGAGCTGTTTTTT.

The V and J genes are TRBV7-2 and TRBJ2-7; 14 bases map to TRBD2. The CDR3 loop spans 18 amino acids. Germline V gene lookup returns CDR1 SGHTA and CDR2 FQGNSA. Germline trimming cut 5 bases from V and 4 bases from J; bases unmatched to any gene: 13. DNA for the CDR3: TGTGCCAGCAGCCTCCGGACTAGCGGGGGGATGAGGGGGTACGAGCAGTACTTC. Its translation: CASSLRTSGGMRGYEQYF.

This rearrangement joins TRBV4-3 to TRBJ1-5, with TRBD1 identical over 7 bases. V shed 2 bases, J shed 0 bases, and the junction held 10 bases outside the gene matches. The CDR3 loop spans 18 amino acids. CDR1 and CDR2 from the germline V gene are LGHNA and YSLEER. Here the CDR3 DNA reads TGCGCCAGCAGCCAAACCGGGACAGACTATTATAGCAATCAGCCCCAGCATTTT. Amino acids: CASSQTGTDYYSNQPQHF.

Points on this clone: An end of the junction does not agree with germline; a read error may underlie this. The chain is built from TRBV5-1 and TRBJ2-1; D perhaps matches TRBD1 (6 bases). The CDR3 has 14 amino acids. Germline V gives CDR1 SGHRS, CDR2 YFSETQ. CDR3 region: CASSLGGTGNEQLF. The CDR3 DNA reads as TGCGCCAGCAGCTTGGGTGGAACAGGGAATGAGCAGCTCTTC.

The chain has TRBV29-1 and TRBJ2-6, with TRBD1 matching 10 bases. The CDR3 runs to 16 residues. The J segment lost 1 base and the V segment lost 6 bases, leaving 6 bases of the junction unmatched. Germline V CDR1 and CDR2: SQVTM, ANQGSEA. Here the CDR3 DNA reads TGCAGCGTCCCGGGACAGGGGAATTCTGGGGCCAACGTCCTGACTTTC. Its protein is CSVPGQGNSGANVLTF. Based on the CDR3 plus reference TRBV29-1 and TRBJ2-6, the full variable domain is SAVISQKPSRDICQRGTSLTIQCQVDSQVTMMFWYRQQPGQSLTLIATANQGSEATYESGFVIDKFPISRPNLTFSTLTVSNMSPEDSSIYLCSVPGQGNSGANVLTFGAGSRLTVL.